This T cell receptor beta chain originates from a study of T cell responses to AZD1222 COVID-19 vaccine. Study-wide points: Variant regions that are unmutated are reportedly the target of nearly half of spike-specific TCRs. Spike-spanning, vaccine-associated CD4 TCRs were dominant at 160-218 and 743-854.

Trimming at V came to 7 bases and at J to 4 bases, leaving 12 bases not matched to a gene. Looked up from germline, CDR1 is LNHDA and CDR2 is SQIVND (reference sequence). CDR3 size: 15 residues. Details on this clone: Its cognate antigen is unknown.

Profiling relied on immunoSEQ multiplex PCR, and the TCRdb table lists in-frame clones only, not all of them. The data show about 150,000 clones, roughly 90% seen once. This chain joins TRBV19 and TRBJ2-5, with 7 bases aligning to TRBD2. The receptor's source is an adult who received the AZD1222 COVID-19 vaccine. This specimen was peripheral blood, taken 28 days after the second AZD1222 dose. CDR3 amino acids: CASTVSGWGGETQYF. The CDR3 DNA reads TGTGCCAGTACCGTATCCGGCTGGGGGGGAGAGACCCAGTACTTC.